A single sample is the source of the 11 T cell receptor beta chains below, sequenced in a study of T-cell reconstitution after alpha-beta-depleted transplantation in children (dated by TCRdb to 2016 to 2017). The library was produced with PCR. Instrument used: Illumina HiSeq 2500. TCR libraries were prepared with molecular barcoding, using unique molecular identifiers to normalize TCRbeta repertoire quantification. TCRdb's own reprocessing of the public reads used fastp at Q25 and MiXCR and kept productive beta chains. Each entry is one CDR3 protein sequence, shown with its most common DNA and genes. This sample is represented by 600,000 to 700,000 distinct CDR3 sequences; 16% of them were singletons. About 1.1% of the sample goes to the ten largest clones. Here the sequenced sample was PBMCs from the stem cell graft donor, taken from the stem cell graft. The receptors shown here come from a human donor who donated a stem cell graft to a child with acute myeloid leukemia.

The sample holds many counts of this clonotype. The rearrangement uses TRBV20-1 and TRBJ2-7; D not certain. The CDR3 totals 12 residues. Trimming removed 5 bases at V and 1 base at J, with 9 bases between. Germline V gene data show CDR1 as DFQATT and CDR2 as SNEGSKA (reference sequence). The CDR3 is CSAFSGSYEQYF. DNA for the CDR3: TGCAGTGCTTTTTCAGGTTCCTACGAGCAGTACTTC.

This chain uses TRBV3-1 with TRBJ1-5; 7 bases line up with TRBD1. The trim removed 9 bases at V and 4 bases at J, leaving 6 bases unmatched. Germline V gives CDR1 LGHDT, CDR2 YNNKEL (reference sequence). The CDR3 length is 13 residues. CDR3 nucleotides: TGTGCCAGTGGGACAGTCGGTAATCAGCCCCAGCATTTT. Protein sequence: CASGTVGNQPQHF.

The CDR3 reads CASSLITGSEKLFF. CDR3 bases: TGTGCCAGCAGTTTGATTACAGGGAGTGAAAAACTGTTTTTT. This rearrangement joins TRBV27 to TRBJ1-4; D might be TRBD1 (6 bases). CDR1 is MNHEY and CDR2 is SMNVEV in the germline V gene (reference sequence). Trimming cost V 3 bases and J 7 bases, with 12 bases left between them. The CDR3 totals 14 residues. Supplemented by reference TRBV27 and TRBJ1-4, the full variable domain reads EAQVTQNPRYLITVTGKKLTVTCSQNMNHEYMSWYRQDPGLGLRQIYYSMNVEVTDKGDVPEGYKVSRKEKRNFPLILESPSPNQTSLYFCASSLITGSEKLFFGSGTQLSVL.

The CDR3 protein is CASSSLGRSSGGTDTQYF. Written as DNA, the CDR3 is TGTGCCAGCAGTTCTCTAGGACGATCTAGCGGGGGCACAGATACGCAGTATTTT. The genes are TRBV6-2 or TRBV6-3 and TRBJ2-3; 9 positions match TRBD2. Trimming cost V 4 bases and J 1 base; bases outside gene matches: 12. Germline values: CDR1 MNHEY, CDR2 SVGEGT. The CDR3 contains 18 residues.

This clonotype came up many times. CDR3 nucleotide sequence: TGCAGCGTTGTTAGTAGCGGGGGCCCGGAGACCCAGTACTTC. It codes for CSVVSSGGPETQYF. The chain has TRBV29-1 and TRBJ2-5; 9 bases agree with TRBD2. There are 14 residues in the CDR3. The V segment lost 4 bases and the J segment 5 bases; nucleotides outside the gene matches: 8. Germline CDR1 is SQVTM and CDR2 is ANQGSEA.

This clonotype was recorded a few times. The chain recombines TRBV10-3 with TRBJ2-3; 8 nucleotides line up with TRBD2. V lost 8 bases to trimming and J lost 1 base; unmatched junction nucleotides: 5. The CDR3 spans 14 residues. Germline V gene sequence: CDR1 ENHRY, CDR2 SYGVKD. In DNA, the CDR3 is TGTGCCATCTCCGGGGGGGAGGGCACAGATACGCAGTATTTT. Its translation is CAISGGEGTDTQYF.

The chain uses TRBV7-2 and TRBJ1-3; TRBD1 aligns across 10 bases. The CDR3 consists of 16 residues. With V trimmed by 1 base and J by 2 bases, 2 bases remained unmatched. CDR1 is SGHTA, CDR2 FQGNSA, per germline. Here the CDR3 reads CASSLVGTGAGNTIYF. In nucleotides, the CDR3 is TGTGCCAGCAGCTTAGTAGGGACAGGGGCTGGAAACACCATATATTTT.

This clonotype has more than one count but fewer than ten. The chain links TRBV7-2 to TRBJ2-4; D not resolved. Germline V gene data show CDR1 as SGHTA and CDR2 as FQGNSA. This CDR3 region has 14 residues. V lost 1 base and J 9 bases, leaving 13 bases between the germline ends. CDR3 residues: CASSLGAVGGIQYF. CDR3 DNA: TGTGCCAGCAGCTTAGGAGCCGTGGGTGGCATTCAGTACTTC.

This clonotype has only a few counts. The chain couples TRBV6-1 to TRBJ1-2; TRBD1 matches at 7 bases. The CDR3 totals 15 residues. The V and J ends lost 4 bases and 4 bases, in that order; junction bases with no gene match: 9. CDR1 and CDR2 from the germline V gene are MNHNS and SASEGT. The CDR3 spells CASSAGDRVIYGYTF. CDR3 nucleotides: TGTGCCAGCAGTGCGGGAGACAGGGTCATCTATGGCTACACCTTC.

V is TRBV5-1 and J is TRBJ1-1, with unresolved D. The V gene's germline CDR1 is SGHRS and CDR2 YFSETQ. V gave up 2 bases and J gave up 4 bases, with 18 bases separating them. The CDR3 contains 16 residues. The CDR3 bases are TGCGCCAGCAGCTTTGGCGGGATCAGCACGGGCACTGAAGCTTTCTTT. It specifies CASSFGGISTGTEAFF.

This chain connects TRBV6-1 to TRBJ2-3; D gene ambiguous. Trimming removed 6 bases from V and 0 bases from J, with 7 bases in between. The CDR3 contains 13 residues. The germline V gene has CDR1 MNHNS and CDR2 SASEGT. This CDR3 reads CASRTDSTDTQYF. CDR3 bases: TGTGCCAGCAGAACTGATAGCACAGATACGCAGTATTTT.